This T cell receptor beta chain was identified during a study of CD8+ T cells in alopecia areata. Overall study context: After 6 to 18 months of tofacitinib, follow-up continued 6 months off drug.

The treatment was: oral pan-JAK inhibitor, 5-10 mg twice daily. Peripheral blood and lesional scalp punch biopsies came from alopecia areata patients. Extracted RNA was reverse transcribed, and the resulting cDNA served as sequencing template. This table comes from immunoSEQ multiplex PCR, and its TCRdb copy is limited to in-frame clones, with some not included. The sample gives over 150,000 clones, roughly 61% of which show up once; roughly 12% is in the top ten. Trimming at V came to 3 bases and at J to 2 bases, leaving 7 bases not matched to a gene. CDR3 length: 16 residues. In germline, CDR1 is SGHRS, CDR2 YFSETQ.

This sequence originates from a human donor with alopecia areata. This chain uses TRBV5-1 with TRBJ2-7; 11 positions agree with TRBD2. The sample was CD8+ T cells sorted from blood, taken at week 24, from a patient treated with tofacitinib. The CDR3 sequence: CASSYGLAGQAYEQYF. CDR3 DNA: TGCGCCAGCAGCTATGGACTAGCGGGCCAAGCCTACGAGCAGTACTTC.